This T cell receptor beta chain was sequenced during a study of T cell changes during pregnancy in multiple sclerosis. The CDR3 has 17 residues. Germline loops: CDR1 LNHDA, CDR2 SQIVND (reference sequence). V dropped 5 bases and J dropped 6 bases, with 25 bases sitting between them. The table lists this clone with a count of one. Profiling relied on immunoSEQ multiplex PCR, and the TCRdb table lists in-frame clones only, not all of them. The sample consists of 90,000 to 120,000 clones, approximately 90% of them appearing once. The sample here was peripheral blood, taken in the second trimester of pregnancy. The rearrangement uses TRBV19 and TRBJ1-2; a weak D match, TRBD1 (5 bases). The origin of this receptor is a female donor with multiple sclerosis, enrolled in a pregnancy study. This CDR3 reads CASSVSYAGRQIDGYTF. The CDR3 DNA reads TGTGCCAGTAGTGTATCTTACGCCGGGAGACAGATTGATGGCTACACCTTC.